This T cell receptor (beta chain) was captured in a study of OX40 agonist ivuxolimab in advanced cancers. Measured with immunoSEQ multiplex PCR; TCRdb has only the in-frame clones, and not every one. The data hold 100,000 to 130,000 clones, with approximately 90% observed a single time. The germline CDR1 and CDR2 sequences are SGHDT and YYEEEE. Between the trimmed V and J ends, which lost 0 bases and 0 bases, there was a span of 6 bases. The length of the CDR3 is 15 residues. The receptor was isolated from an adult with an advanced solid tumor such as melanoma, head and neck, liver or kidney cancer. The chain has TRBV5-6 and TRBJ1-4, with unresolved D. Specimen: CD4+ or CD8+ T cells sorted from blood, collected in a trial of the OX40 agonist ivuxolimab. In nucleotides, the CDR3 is TGTGCCAGCAGCTTGGAGGGCTCAACTAATGAAAAACTGTTTTTT. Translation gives CASSLEGSTNEKLFF. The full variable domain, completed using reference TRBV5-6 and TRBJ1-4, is DAGVTQSPTHLIKTRGQQVTLRCSPKSGHDTVSWYQQALGQGPQFIFQYYEEEERQRGNFPDRFSGHQFPNYSSELNVNALLLGDSALYLCASSLEGSTNEKLFFGSGTQLSVL.